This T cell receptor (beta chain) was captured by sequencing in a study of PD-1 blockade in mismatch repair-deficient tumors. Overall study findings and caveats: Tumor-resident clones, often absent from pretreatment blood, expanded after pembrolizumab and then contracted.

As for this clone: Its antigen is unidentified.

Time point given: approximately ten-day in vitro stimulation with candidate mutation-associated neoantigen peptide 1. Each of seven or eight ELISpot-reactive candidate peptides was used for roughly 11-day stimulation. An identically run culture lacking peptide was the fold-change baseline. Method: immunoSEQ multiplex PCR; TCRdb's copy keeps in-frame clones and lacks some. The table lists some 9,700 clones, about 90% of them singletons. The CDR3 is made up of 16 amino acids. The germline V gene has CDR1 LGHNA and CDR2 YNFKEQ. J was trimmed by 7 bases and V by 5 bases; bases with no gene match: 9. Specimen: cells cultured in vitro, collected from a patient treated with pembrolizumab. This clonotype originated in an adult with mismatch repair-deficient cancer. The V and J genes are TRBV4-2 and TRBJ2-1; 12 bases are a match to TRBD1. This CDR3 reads CASSDPGQGARNEQFF. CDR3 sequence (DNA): TGTGCCAGCAGCGATCCGGGACAGGGGGCGAGGAATGAGCAGTTCTTC.